One sample yielded the 28 T cell receptor beta chains listed below, sequenced in a study of vaccination and CD4 T cells after COVID-19. Their antigen targets remain unknown. The study sequenced cultured CD4+ T cell DNA using the Oncomine TCR Beta short-read assay. TCRdb itself ran the PCR reads through MiXCR, one entry per CDR3 protein. The sample consists of roughly 17,000 distinct CDR3 sequences, about a third of them appearing once. The sample's treatment: roughly nine-day PBMC culture with coronavirus spike peptide pools or control peptides (ViraFEST assay). The sequencing sample was made of cultured CD4+ T cells from blood. These receptors were collected from a human donor with COVID-19.

A few counts support this clonotype. The chain couples TRBV2 to TRBJ2-5; 10 bases align to TRBD2. Per germline, CDR1 SNHLY and CDR2 FYNNEI. Trimming removed 3 bases from V and 7 bases from J; junction bases left unmatched: 20. The CDR3 sequence is 19 residues long. The CDR3 spells CASSDADGGRTSGGRTQYF. In DNA form, the CDR3 reads TGTGCCAGCAGTGATGCAGATGGGGGAAGGACTAGCGGCGGTAGGACCCAGTACTTC.

The genes are TRBV7-9 and TRBJ2-5; D possibly matches TRBD1 or TRBD2 (5 bases each). The CDR3 contains 15 residues. V lost 0 bases, J lost 7 bases, and 15 bases lay in between. Per the germline V gene, CDR1 is SEHNR and CDR2 is FQNEAQ (reference sequence). The CDR3 sequence: CASSLATGTPGTQYF. The CDR3 DNA sequence: TGTGCCAGCAGCTTAGCGACCGGGACCCCGGGGACCCAGTACTTC.

The chain's CDR3 is CSARDPTSGGLETQYF. CDR3 bases: TGCAGTGCTAGAGACCCGACTAGCGGGGGGCTCGAGACCCAGTACTTC. The chain is built from TRBV20-1 and TRBJ2-5; the match to TRBD2 covers 13 bases. The length of the CDR3 is 16 residues. V lost 0 bases, J lost 5 bases, and 6 bases stayed unmatched. CDR1 DFQATT and CDR2 SNEGSKA come from the germline V gene (reference sequence).

The chain uses TRBV12-3 or TRBV12-4 and TRBJ1-5; unclear D gene. V lost 1 base to trimming and J lost 6 bases, with 4 bases between them. This CDR3 region has 12 residues. The CDR3 nucleotides read TGTGCCAGCAGTTTAGGAGTTCAGCCCCAGCATTTT. It codes for CASSLGVQPQHF.

In its sample, this clonotype was seen a few times. The V gene is TRBV6-1, the J gene TRBJ1-5; D is possibly TRBD1 (5 bases). Trimming shortened V by 6 bases and J by 0 bases, and 18 bases separated the two germline ends. The CDR3 spans 17 residues. The germline V gene encodes CDR1 MNHNS and CDR2 SASEGT. The CDR3 DNA is TGTGCCAGCAGGTTAACGAGGGGAGAGTCTAGCAATCAGCCCCAGCATTTT. It translates to CASRLTRGESSNQPQHF.

This clonotype was picked up a small number of times. V is TRBV10-3 and J is TRBJ1-2; D is possibly TRBD1 (6 bases). CDR1 ENHRY and CDR2 SYGVKD come from the germline V gene. Trimming cost V 6 bases and J 0 bases, with 14 bases left between them. This CDR3 region has 15 residues. The CDR3 here is CAIRAGTITNYGYTF. CDR3 DNA: TGTGCCATCAGGGCCGGGACAATCACTAACTATGGCTACACCTTC.

This sequence joins TRBV7-9 and TRBJ2-3; D is possibly TRBD2 (6 bases). This CDR3 contains 14 residues. Trimming took off 6 bases at V and 3 bases at J, with 13 bases between the two ends. In germline, CDR1 is SEHNR, CDR2 FQNEAQ (reference sequence). The CDR3 nucleotides read TGTGCCAGCAGGGAGGGTGGGGGTACAGATACGCAGTATTTT. As protein: CASREGGGTDTQYF.

The chain combines TRBV28 with TRBJ1-2; 8 positions agree with TRBD1. V trimming: 6 bases; J trimming: 2 bases; junction bases outside the gene matches: 8. The germline V gene has CDR1 MDHEN and CDR2 SYDVKM. This CDR3 is 15 amino acids long. This CDR3 reads CASSTYRTGNYGYTF. The DNA of the CDR3 is TGTGCCAGCAGCACTTACCGGACAGGGAACTATGGCTACACCTTC.

This sequence joins TRBV15 and TRBJ2-7, with D hard to call. The CDR3 length is 13 residues. V was trimmed by 1 base and J by 4 bases, leaving 8 bases between them. Germline-derived CDR1 and CDR2 are LNHNV and YYDKDF (reference sequence). The DNA of the CDR3 is TGTGCCACCAGCAGAGGGTCCAGTTACGAGCAGTACTTC. Translated: CATSRGSSYEQYF.

This clonotype has only a few counts. The V call is TRBV6-1, the J call TRBJ2-7; D gene ambiguous. V lost 2 bases and J 2 bases, leaving 10 bases between the germline ends. Per the germline V gene, CDR1 is MNHNS and CDR2 is SASEGT. The CDR3 runs to 14 residues. In DNA, the CDR3 is TGTGCCAGCAGTGAACCTCGACGGACCTACGAGCAGTACTTC. Its translation is CASSEPRRTYEQYF.

This rearrangement joins TRBV19 to TRBJ1-5, with 7 bases that match TRBD1. The CDR3 has 15 amino acids. Looked up from germline, CDR1 is LNHDA and CDR2 is SQIVND (reference sequence). J lost 4 bases, V lost 7 bases, and 10 bases had no gene match. CDR3 protein: CASNGGRGRNQPQHF. The CDR3 DNA reads as TGTGCCAGTAACGGCGGCAGGGGGAGAAATCAGCCCCAGCATTTT.

CDR3 in DNA: TGTGCCAGCAGAGCCACCGACAGCCGGGGGAGTCAGCCCCAGCATTTT. Its protein is CASRATDSRGSQPQHF. The V gene is TRBV2, the J gene TRBJ1-5, with D perhaps TRBD1 (5 bases). Looked up from germline, CDR1 is SNHLY and CDR2 is FYNNEI. The CDR3 is 16 residues long. V gave up 6 bases and J gave up 6 bases, with 21 bases separating them.

This clonotype has more than one count but fewer than ten. This chain links TRBV20-1 with TRBJ1-6; 9 nucleotides match TRBD1. This CDR3 region has 17 residues. Germline V gene data show CDR1 as DFQATT and CDR2 as SNEGSKA (reference sequence). Losses at the gene ends were 0 bases for V and 10 bases for J; bases not matched to a gene: 13. CDR3 residues: CSARDFVGTGSNSPLHF. The CDR3, as DNA: TGCAGTGCTAGAGATTTTGTGGGGACAGGGAGTAACTCACCCCTCCACTTT.

The chain couples TRBV5-4 to TRBJ2-7; D ambiguous. V lost 8 bases and J 2 bases, leaving 38 bases between the germline ends. The length of the CDR3 is 21 residues. Germline CDR1 reads SGHNT; CDR2 reads YYREEE (reference sequence). Here the CDR3 reads CARKTPGMSPVAKTVPYEQYF. CDR3 DNA: TGTGCCAGGAAGACCCCGGGCATGTCCCCCGTCGCCAAGACTGTGCCCTACGAGCAGTACTTC.

The CDR3 DNA reads as TGTGCCAGCAGTACTAGGAGGGGGCCTGGGTATCAGCCCCAGCATTTT. This codes for CASSTRRGPGYQPQHF. The chain is built from TRBV27 and TRBJ1-5; 7 bases fit TRBD1. CDR3 size: 16 residues. Germline CDR1 and CDR2: MNHEY and SMNVEV (reference sequence). V lost 5 bases to trimming and J lost 5 bases; unmatched junction nucleotides: 12.

This rearrangement joins TRBV5-4 to TRBJ2-7; 12 bases agree with TRBD2. The V and J ends lost 4 bases and 2 bases, in that order; junction bases with no gene match: 4. The CDR3 sequence is 15 residues long. Per the germline V gene, CDR1 is SGHNT and CDR2 is YYREEE (reference sequence). The CDR3 is CASSPSGGAAYEQYF. In DNA, the CDR3 is TGTGCCAGCAGCCCTAGCGGGGGGGCAGCCTACGAGCAGTACTTC.

The chain joins TRBV5-1 to TRBJ1-1, with 7 bases matching TRBD1. The V and J ends lost 4 bases and 4 bases, in that order; junction bases with no gene match: 4. Germline CDR1 SGHRS, CDR2 YFSETQ. The CDR3 runs to 13 residues. The CDR3 nucleotides read TGCGCCAGCAGCACCACAGGGGCCACTGAAGCTTTCTTT. As protein: CASSTTGATEAFF.

The chain joins TRBV27 to TRBJ2-1, with no clear D. This CDR3 has 18 residues. The V end lost 4 bases, the J end lost 0 bases, and 19 bases lay between the germline ends. Looked up from germline, CDR1 is MNHEY and CDR2 is SMNVEV (reference sequence). The CDR3 protein is CASSSSRLSRSSYNEQFF. DNA for the CDR3: TGTGCCAGCAGTTCGAGCCGCCTCTCCCGTAGCTCCTACAATGAGCAGTTCTTC.

The genes are TRBV12-3 or TRBV12-4 and TRBJ1-6; TRBD1 agrees at 8 bases. The junction had 6 bases not matched to a gene; V was cut back by 6 bases and J by 8 bases. The CDR3 sequence is 14 residues long. The CDR3 loop reads CASSPDRAHSPLHF. CDR3 DNA: TGTGCCAGCAGCCCGGACAGGGCCCATTCACCCCTCCACTTT.

This clonotype was picked up a small number of times. The chain combines TRBV6-1 with TRBJ1-2, with a tentative D call TRBD1 (6 bases). The V gene lost 3 bases and the J gene lost 3 bases, with 8 bases spanning the gap. The CDR3 totals 13 residues. The germline V gene has CDR1 MNHNS and CDR2 SASEGT. In DNA form, the CDR3 reads TGTGCCAGCAGTGATAGGGGGGACTATGGCTACACCTTC. It codes for CASSDRGDYGYTF.

This clonotype was counted a few times. V and J are TRBV11-2 and TRBJ1-1, with D tentatively TRBD1 (5 bases). Between the trimmed V and J ends, which lost 7 bases and 5 bases, there was a span of 20 bases. The CDR3 spans 15 residues. Germline lookup yields CDR1 SGHAT and CDR2 FQNNGV. The CDR3 sequence: CASTDGVPGGTEAFF. CDR3 nucleotide sequence: TGTGCCAGCACCGATGGGGTCCCGGGGGGAACTGAAGCTTTCTTT. Drawing the rest from reference TRBV11-2 and TRBJ1-1, the complete variable domain is EAGVAQSPRYKIIEKRQSVAFWCNPISGHATLYWYQQILGQGPKLLIQFQNNGVVDDSQLPKDRFSAERLKGVDSTLKIQPAKLEDSAVYLCASTDGVPGGTEAFFGQGTRLTVV.

The chain has TRBV20-1 and TRBJ2-3, with TRBD2 matching 9 bases. V gave up 6 bases and J gave up 5 bases; unmatched junction bases: 9. This CDR3 has 14 amino acids. From germline, CDR1 is DFQATT and CDR2 SNEGSKA (reference sequence). CDR3 residues: CSALLRGGLDTQYF. The CDR3 coding sequence is TGCAGTGCCCTTTTGCGGGGGGGCTTAGATACGCAGTATTTT.

V gene TRBV12-3 or TRBV12-4 combines with J gene TRBJ1-3; a possible D gene is TRBD1 (5 bases). The length of the CDR3 is 14 residues. Trimming stripped 6 bases from V and 4 bases from J, with 13 bases between. CDR3 loop: CASRLGVRGNTIYF. CDR3 coding DNA: TGTGCCAGCAGGCTAGGGGTGCGGGGAAACACCATATATTTT.

This clonotype was found a few times. V and J are TRBV28 and TRBJ1-4, with D tentatively TRBD1 (6 bases). CDR1 and CDR2 (germline): MDHEN, SYDVKM. This CDR3 contains 14 residues. V was shortened by 2 bases and J by 6 bases, with 10 bases between the two germline ends. The CDR3 region is CASSLVQGDEKLFF. The DNA for the CDR3 is TGTGCCAGCAGTTTAGTACAGGGAGATGAAAAACTGTTTTTT.

The rearrangement joins TRBV18 to TRBJ2-3; 7 nucleotides align to TRBD1. After removal of 3 bases from V and 0 bases from J, the junction contained 9 bases not matched to a gene. Germline CDR1 reads KGHSH; CDR2 reads LQKENI. The CDR3 covers 17 residues. CDR3 sequence: CASSPGDSGFSTDTQYF. In DNA form, the CDR3 reads TGTGCCAGCTCACCCGGGGACAGTGGGTTTAGCACAGATACGCAGTATTTT.

The J gene is TRBJ1-6, the V gene TRBV19; D uncertain. The germline CDR1 and CDR2 sequences are LNHDA and SQIVND (reference sequence). This CDR3 contains 14 residues. Trimming shortened V by 7 bases and J by 8 bases, and 15 bases separated the two germline ends. CDR3 amino acids: CASKIRGYDSPLHF. CDR3 nucleotides: TGTGCCAGTAAGATACGGGGATACGATTCACCCCTCCACTTT.

This clonotype appeared a few times. This sequence joins TRBV7-2 and TRBJ2-1; D might be TRBD2 (5 bases). The CDR3 covers 16 residues. The V gene's germline CDR1 is SGHTA and CDR2 FQGNSA. Deletions cut 5 bases from V and 6 bases from J, with 20 bases between. The CDR3 DNA is TGTGCCAGCAGCCGGGCCGGGGATGCATTGATCAATGAGCAGTTCTTC. This gives the protein CASSRAGDALINEQFF.

This chain connects TRBV24-1 to TRBJ2-5; 11 bases fit TRBD1. Germline-derived CDR1 and CDR2 are KGHDR and SFDVKD. J gave up 5 bases and V 4 bases, and 5 bases lay outside the gene matches. The CDR3 consists of 15 residues. CDR3 sequence reads: CATSEGTGGEETQYF. Written as DNA, the CDR3 is TGTGCCACCAGTGAAGGGACAGGGGGGGAGGAGACCCAGTACTTC.